These T cell receptor beta chains were read from a single sample in a study of cytotoxic CD8 clonotypes in ibrutinib-treated CLL. Clones were sequenced by immunoSEQ multiplex PCR, and TCRdb holds only the in-frame ones, with some missing. The data hold over 200,000 clones, with over 65% observed a single time. Sequencing used PBMCs, obtained after 12 months of ibrutinib treatment. The source of these receptors is a human donor with chronic lymphocytic leukemia. Both conserved end residues are part of each CDR3. A D gene is named only where the DNA matches it firmly.

J gene: TRBJ2-7; D gene: TRBD1; V gene: TRBV18; CDR3 protein: CASSPGTGFPYEQYF
J gene: TRBJ1-2; D gene: NA; V gene: TRBV6-5; CDR3 protein: CASSRGRNTHYGYTF
J gene: TRBJ2-3; D gene: NA; V gene: TRBV7-9; CDR3 protein: CAPGERRTDTQYF
J gene: TRBJ2-7; D gene: TRBD2; V gene: TRBV28; CDR3 protein: CASSSPGGRARGLAGVHEQYF
J gene: TRBJ2-5; D gene: NA; V gene: TRBV27; CDR3 protein: CASSFLTSVETQYF
J gene: TRBJ1-1; D gene: NA; V gene: TRBV6-6; CDR3 protein: CASREPGEAFF
J gene: TRBJ2-7; D gene: NA; V gene: TRBV5-6; CDR3 protein: CASSSWGQGRSYEQYF
J gene: TRBJ2-1; D gene: TRBD2; V gene: TRBV4-3; CDR3 protein: CASSQTSPTVSSYNEQFF
J gene: TRBJ2-7; D gene: NA; V gene: TRBV6-5; CDR3 protein: CASMPRTGSYEQYF
J gene: TRBJ1-1; D gene: NA; V gene: TRBV29-1; CDR3 protein: CSVVSDSSNTEAFF
J gene: TRBJ1-2; D gene: NA; V gene: TRBV9; CDR3 protein: CASSVEVGNGYTF
J gene: TRBJ1-6; D gene: NA; V gene: TRBV18; CDR3 protein: CASSPQYENSPLHF
J gene: TRBJ2-7; D gene: NA; V gene: TRBV2; CDR3 protein: CAGKRQASSYEQYF
J gene: TRBJ2-1; D gene: TRBD2; V gene: TRBV19; CDR3 protein: CASSKRGPRTDEQFF
J gene: TRBJ1-2; D gene: NA; V gene: TRBV5-5; CDR3 protein: CASSLAGTNGYTF
J gene: TRBJ2-5; D gene: NA; V gene: TRBV7-9; CDR3 protein: CASSLEGLETQYF
J gene: TRBJ1-4; D gene: TRBD1; V gene: TRBV27; CDR3 protein: CASSWTGEEKLFF
J gene: TRBJ2-1; D gene: NA; V gene: TRBV4-2; CDR3 protein: CASTPRFGGNFNNEQFF
J gene: TRBJ1-1; D gene: NA; V gene: TRBV2; CDR3 protein: CARVNPLNTEAFF
J gene: TRBJ2-1; D gene: TRBD2; V gene: TRBV2; CDR3 protein: CASSEGLAGNEQFF
J gene: TRBJ1-5; D gene: NA; V gene: TRBV15; CDR3 protein: CATSRVVGPQHF
J gene: TRBJ1-5; D gene: NA; V gene: TRBV6-5; CDR3 protein: CASSYARGQPQHF
J gene: TRBJ2-1; D gene: NA; V gene: TRBV10-1; CDR3 protein: CASNIRVGGDNEQFF
J gene: TRBJ2-7; D gene: TRBD1; V gene: TRBV29-1; CDR3 protein: CSVIPDRGSYEQYF
J gene: TRBJ1-5; D gene: NA; V gene: TRBV5-5; CDR3 protein: CASSRTGNSNQPQHF
J gene: TRBJ1-2; D gene: NA; V gene: TRBV6-5; CDR3 protein: CASSPGHSTNYGYTF
J gene: TRBJ2-3; D gene: NA; V gene: TRBV5-4; CDR3 protein: CASSRDPQEDTQYF
J gene: TRBJ2-7; D gene: NA; V gene: TRBV6-1; CDR3 protein: CASSESGGITYEQYF
J gene: TRBJ2-3; D gene: NA; V gene: TRBV7-2; CDR3 protein: CASGAYTDTQYF
J gene: TRBJ1-3; D gene: NA; V gene: TRBV9; CDR3 protein: CASSPHRVSGNTIYF
J gene: TRBJ1-1; D gene: NA; V gene: TRBV27; CDR3 protein: CASSFRVNTNTEAFF
J gene: TRBJ1-1; D gene: NA; V gene: TRBV15; CDR3 protein: CATSRGLNTEAFF
J gene: TRBJ2-7; D gene: TRBD2; V gene: TRBV4-1; CDR3 protein: CASSHAGLAETYEQYF
J gene: TRBJ2-5; D gene: NA; V gene: TRBV10-3; CDR3 protein: CAISFSEETQYF
J gene: TRBJ2-7; D gene: NA; V gene: TRBV4-1; CDR3 protein: CASSQDRRDSYEQYF
J gene: TRBJ2-7; D gene: NA; V gene: TRBV28; CDR3 protein: CASSYPDSGRLGPGRDF
J gene: TRBJ2-2; D gene: NA; V gene: TRBV9; CDR3 protein: CASSAPGRENTGELFF
J gene: TRBJ2-7; D gene: NA; V gene: TRBV5-4; CDR3 protein: CASSLAQGKEYF
J gene: TRBJ2-7; D gene: NA; V gene: TRBV4-1; CDR3 protein: CASSQGRSRIYEQYF
J gene: TRBJ2-7; D gene: NA; V gene: TRBV18; CDR3 protein: CASSPTSSAYEQYF
J gene: TRBJ2-7; D gene: NA; V gene: TRBV23-1; CDR3 protein: CASSLSEAREQYF